This is a list of T cell receptor beta chains from one sample in a study of control samples from healthy donors and cancer patients. Clones were sequenced by immunoSEQ multiplex PCR, and TCRdb holds only the in-frame ones, with some missing. This table has tens of thousands of clones, about 88% appearing once. The material sequenced was blood. The receptors were sampled from a woman in her 70s in good health. Both conserved end residues are part of each CDR3. The D gene is left open where the match is weak. Clone size is given for some rows only: seen once, a few or many times, or a class if the clone is expanded.

D gene: -; V gene: TRBV27; clone size: -; J gene: TRBJ2-1; CDR3 DNA: TGTGCCAGCAGTGATGGGACCGAGACCTACAATGAGCAGTTCTTC; CDR3 protein: CASSDGTETYNEQFF
D gene: -; V gene: TRBV4-1; clone size: -; J gene: TRBJ1-2; CDR3 DNA: TGCGCCAGCAGCCAAGATGGGGGGAATCTTTATGGCTACACCTTC; CDR3 protein: CASSQDGGNLYGYTF
D gene: -; V gene: TRBV19; clone size: -; J gene: TRBJ1-1; CDR3 DNA: TGTGCCAGTAGTATAAAGGGGGTAAGAACTGAAGCTTTCTTT; CDR3 protein: CASSIKGVRTEAFF
D gene: -; V gene: TRBV19; clone size: -; J gene: TRBJ2-1; CDR3 DNA: TGTGCCAGTAGTATAGCTAGCATTCGGGGCAATGAGCAGTTCTTC; CDR3 protein: CASSIASIRGNEQFF
D gene: -; V gene: TRBV5-4; clone size: -; J gene: TRBJ2-7; CDR3 DNA: TGTGCCAGCAGCTCGACAGGCTACGAGCAGTACTTC; CDR3 protein: CASSSTGYEQYF
D gene: -; V gene: TRBV18; clone size: -; J gene: TRBJ2-2; CDR3 DNA: TGTGCCAGCTCACCAGGAGGCACCGGGGAGCTGTTTTTT; CDR3 protein: CASSPGGTGELFF
D gene: -; V gene: TRBV7-9; clone size: once; J gene: TRBJ2-3; CDR3 DNA: TGTGCCAGCAGCAAGGGACTGATCACAGATACGCAGTATTTT; CDR3 protein: CASSKGLITDTQYF
D gene: -; V gene: TRBV6-5; clone size: -; J gene: TRBJ1-6; CDR3 DNA: TGTGCCAGCAGTACCCAGGGTGGATCACCCCTCCACTTT; CDR3 protein: CASSTQGGSPLHF
D gene: TRBD2; V gene: TRBV11-3; clone size: once; J gene: TRBJ2-3; CDR3 DNA: TGTGCCAGCAGCGAGACGGGGGGATGGGATACGCAGTATTTT; CDR3 protein: CASSETGGWDTQYF
D gene: TRBD1; V gene: TRBV14; clone size: -; J gene: TRBJ2-1; CDR3 DNA: TGTGCCAGCAGCCCCGTACTTAGATTAGGTCGGACAGGGTCTAATGGATACTACAATGAGCAGTTCTTC; CDR3 protein: CASSPVLRLGRTGSNGYYNEQFF
D gene: -; V gene: TRBV6-2/TRBV6-3; clone size: -; J gene: TRBJ2-2; CDR3 DNA: TGTGCCAGCAGTTACTCCCCACCCCCCACCGGGGAGCTGTTTTTT; CDR3 protein: CASSYSPPPTGELFF
D gene: -; V gene: TRBV3-1/TRBV3-2; clone size: -; J gene: TRBJ1-1; CDR3 DNA: TGTGCCAGCAGCCACGCGAAGAACACTGAAGCTTTCTTT; CDR3 protein: CASSHAKNTEAFF
D gene: -; V gene: TRBV19; clone size: -; J gene: TRBJ2-2; CDR3 DNA: TGTGCCAGTAGTAAGTCGACGGGGGCGAACACCGGGGAGCTGTTTTTT; CDR3 protein: CASSKSTGANTGELFF
D gene: -; V gene: TRBV19; clone size: -; J gene: TRBJ2-5; CDR3 DNA: TGTGCCAGTAACGGACCTGGGGAGGAGACCCAGTACTTC; CDR3 protein: CASNGPGEETQYF
D gene: -; V gene: TRBV5-1; clone size: -; J gene: TRBJ1-1; CDR3 DNA: TGCGCCAGCAGCTTGAGGGAGCAAACGCCTGAAGCTTTCTTT; CDR3 protein: CASSLREQTPEAFF
D gene: TRBD1; V gene: TRBV6-5; clone size: -; J gene: TRBJ1-1; CDR3 DNA: TGTGCCAGCAGCAGAACGGGACAGGGTAGGACTGAAGCTTTCTTT; CDR3 protein: CASSRTGQGRTEAFF
D gene: -; V gene: TRBV6-6; clone size: -; J gene: TRBJ1-6; CDR3 DNA: TGTGCCAGCAGCCGAGGTGGCAGTAATTCACCCCTCCACTTT; CDR3 protein: CASSRGGSNSPLHF
D gene: -; V gene: TRBV5-1; clone size: -; J gene: TRBJ1-3; CDR3 DNA: TGCGCCAGCAGCCTCTCCACGTATGGCTCTGGAAACACCATATATTTT; CDR3 protein: CASSLSTYGSGNTIYF
D gene: -; V gene: TRBV5-6; clone size: few; J gene: TRBJ2-7; CDR3 DNA: TGTGCCAGCAGCTTAAGAAGCTCCTACGAGCAGTACTTC; CDR3 protein: CASSLRSSYEQYF
D gene: -; V gene: TRBV5-5; clone size: -; J gene: TRBJ2-1; CDR3 DNA: TGTGCCAGCAGATCTGGGGGTACAGGGTACAATGAGCAGTTCTTC; CDR3 protein: CASRSGGTGYNEQFF
D gene: -; V gene: TRBV4-3; clone size: many; J gene: TRBJ1-2; CDR3 DNA: TGCGCCAGCAGCCAAGATACGGGGGTGAACTATGGCTACACCTTC; CDR3 protein: CASSQDTGVNYGYTF
D gene: -; V gene: TRBV15; clone size: -; J gene: TRBJ2-1; CDR3 DNA: TGTGCCACCAGCAGAGATGTTAGTGAGCAGTTCTTC; CDR3 protein: CATSRDVSEQFF
D gene: -; V gene: TRBV11-2; clone size: -; J gene: TRBJ2-1; CDR3 DNA: TGTGCCAGCAGCCCGCCCGGGGTGACCAGCAATGAGCAGTTCTTC; CDR3 protein: CASSPPGVTSNEQFF
D gene: -; V gene: TRBV6-4; clone size: -; J gene: TRBJ1-1; CDR3 DNA: TGTGCCAGCAGCGCGGGGGGCGCGAACACTGAAGCTTTCTTT; CDR3 protein: CASSAGGANTEAFF
D gene: -; V gene: TRBV5-1; clone size: -; J gene: TRBJ1-3; CDR3 DNA: TGCGCCAGCAGCTCAGCCGGGTCTGGAAACACCATATATTTT; CDR3 protein: CASSSAGSGNTIYF
D gene: TRBD1; V gene: TRBV5-4; clone size: few; J gene: TRBJ1-1; CDR3 DNA: TGTGCCAGCAGCTTGGGGGCGGCAGGGGGCTCGAGCACTGAAGCTTTCTTT; CDR3 protein: CASSLGAAGGSSTEAFF
D gene: -; V gene: TRBV6-4; clone size: -; J gene: TRBJ1-5; CDR3 DNA: TGTGCCAGCAATAGGGGGACTAGCAATCAGCCCCAGCATTTT; CDR3 protein: CASNRGTSNQPQHF
D gene: -; V gene: TRBV9; clone size: -; J gene: TRBJ1-6; CDR3 DNA: TGTGCCAGCAGCCCACGTATTGGGGGTAGTAATTCACCCCTCCACTTT; CDR3 protein: CASSPRIGGSNSPLHF
D gene: -; V gene: TRBV30; clone size: -; J gene: TRBJ1-2; CDR3 DNA: TGTGCCTGGACCTCAGGGTTGGACTATGGCTACACCTTC; CDR3 protein: CAWTSGLDYGYTF
D gene: -; V gene: TRBV6-5; clone size: -; J gene: TRBJ1-6; CDR3 DNA: TGTGCCAGCGTGGCCCCGAACGCACCCCTCCACTTT; CDR3 protein: CASVAPNAPLHF
D gene: -; V gene: TRBV7-8; clone size: few; J gene: TRBJ1-5; CDR3 DNA: TGTGCCAGCAGCCTGCCGGAAGAAGACAGCAATCAGCCCCAGCATTTT; CDR3 protein: CASSLPEEDSNQPQHF
D gene: -; V gene: TRBV2; clone size: -; J gene: TRBJ1-6; CDR3 DNA: TGTGCCAGCAGCAAGGGACGGGATAATTCACCCCTCCACTTT; CDR3 protein: CASSKGRDNSPLHF
D gene: -; V gene: TRBV25-1; clone size: -; J gene: TRBJ2-2; CDR3 DNA: TGTGCCAGCAGCCAGGGTGGCTACACCGGGGAGCTGTTTTTT; CDR3 protein: CASSQGGYTGELFF
D gene: -; V gene: TRBV6-5; clone size: once; J gene: TRBJ2-2; CDR3 DNA: TGTGCCAGCATTTTCCGGCCCGGGGAGCTGTTTTTT; CDR3 protein: CASIFRPGELFF
D gene: -; V gene: TRBV7-8; clone size: -; J gene: TRBJ2-3; CDR3 DNA: TGTGCCAGCAGCTTAACTCGGGGACTCACAGATACGCAGTATTTT; CDR3 protein: CASSLTRGLTDTQYF
D gene: -; V gene: TRBV6-5; clone size: -; J gene: TRBJ1-4; CDR3 DNA: TGTGCCACCTCGGAAGTGGCTAATGAAAAACTGTTTTTT; CDR3 protein: CATSEVANEKLFF
D gene: TRBD1; V gene: TRBV2; clone size: -; J gene: TRBJ1-1; CDR3 DNA: TGTGCCAGCACTAGACAGGGATTGGACACTGAAGCTTTCTTT; CDR3 protein: CASTRQGLDTEAFF
D gene: TRBD2; V gene: TRBV11-2; clone size: few; J gene: TRBJ2-1; CDR3 DNA: TGTGCCAGCAGCCCCCTGGGGCGGGGGGGCGGGGGCAATGAGCAGTTCTTC; CDR3 protein: CASSPLGRGGGGNEQFF
D gene: TRBD2; V gene: TRBV9; clone size: -; J gene: TRBJ2-2; CDR3 DNA: TGTGCCAGTTCTAGCGGGGGAGCCGGGGAGCTGTTTTTT; CDR3 protein: CASSSGGAGELFF
D gene: -; V gene: TRBV2; clone size: few; J gene: TRBJ2-3; CDR3 DNA: TGTGCCAGCACTATGTCGGAGGGATCGGGAGATACGCAGTATTTT; CDR3 protein: CASTMSEGSGDTQYF
D gene: TRBD1; V gene: TRBV4-1; clone size: few; J gene: TRBJ1-4; CDR3 DNA: TGCGCCAGCAGCCAGACAGGGTCTAATGAAAAACTGTTTTTT; CDR3 protein: CASSQTGSNEKLFF
D gene: -; V gene: TRBV18; clone size: -; J gene: TRBJ1-3; CDR3 DNA: TGTGCCAGCCTGGGAGGTGTTGGAAACACCATATATTTT; CDR3 protein: CASLGGVGNTIYF
D gene: -; V gene: TRBV15; clone size: -; J gene: TRBJ2-5; CDR3 DNA: TGTGCCACCAGCAGAGATAACGGGGGAGAGACCCAGTACTTC; CDR3 protein: CATSRDNGGETQYF
D gene: -; V gene: TRBV27; clone size: -; J gene: TRBJ1-1; CDR3 DNA: TGTGCCAGCAGTTTGTGGGGTAACACTGAAGCTTTCTTT; CDR3 protein: CASSLWGNTEAFF
D gene: -; V gene: TRBV5-1; clone size: -; J gene: TRBJ1-1; CDR3 DNA: TGCGCCAGCAGTAGAGACCGGTTCACTGAAGCTTTCTTT; CDR3 protein: CASSRDRFTEAFF
D gene: -; V gene: TRBV7-9; clone size: -; J gene: TRBJ1-5; CDR3 DNA: TGTGCCAGCAGCAGCGGACGTATGAGCAATCAGCCCCAGCATTTT; CDR3 protein: CASSSGRMSNQPQHF
D gene: -; V gene: TRBV5-6; clone size: -; J gene: TRBJ2-1; CDR3 DNA: TGTGCCAGCAGCTTGAAGACAGGCTACAATGAGCAGTTCTTC; CDR3 protein: CASSLKTGYNEQFF
D gene: -; V gene: TRBV5-1; clone size: -; J gene: TRBJ1-3; CDR3 DNA: TGCGCCAGCAGCTTATTCCAGGGGCAGGCTGGAAACACCATATATTTT; CDR3 protein: CASSLFQGQAGNTIYF
D gene: -; V gene: TRBV6-5; clone size: -; J gene: TRBJ2-2; CDR3 DNA: TGTGCCACCCACCTAGGGGGACCTCCCGTCCGGGAGCTGTTTTTT; CDR3 protein: CATHLGGPPVRELFF